Following are 18 T cell receptor beta chains from one sample sequenced in a study of long-term antiretroviral therapy in people with HIV. Assay version v3.0 of immunoSEQ was used, and it was run at survey level. Sequenced by immunoSEQ multiplex PCR; TCRdb stores in-frame clones only, minus some. The sample records 21,000 or so clones, 82% being singletons. The sample was unsorted PBMCs, taken at the start of antiretroviral therapy. Every receptor here comes from a man aged 50 to 60 with HIV.

This clone was found a few times. The chain uses TRBV10-3 and TRBJ1-2; unclear D gene. The CDR3 length is 13 residues. V was cut by 3 bases and J by 2 bases, with 7 bases left in between. CDR1 and CDR2 from the germline V gene are ENHRY and SYGVKD. For the CDR3, the DNA is TGTGCCATCAGTGAATCAATAAACTATGGCTACACCTTC. It translates to CAISESINYGYTF.

The chain employs TRBV2 and TRBJ2-5; no clear D. The V end was cut by 7 bases, the J end by 5 bases, with 14 bases between. This CDR3 region has 13 residues. The germline V gene encodes CDR1 SNHLY and CDR2 FYNNEI. The CDR3 loop is CASTPPRTETQYF. The DNA of the CDR3 is TGTGCCAGCACCCCGCCCAGGACGGAGACCCAGTACTTC.

This clone was recorded once. The chain is built from TRBV28 and TRBJ2-1; D may be TRBD1 (6 bases). The CDR3 is 14 residues long. The germline V gene encodes CDR1 MDHEN and CDR2 SYDVKM. Trimming stripped 5 bases from V and 1 base from J, with 9 bases between. The CDR3 protein is CASSLQGSYNEQFF. CDR3 DNA: TGTGCCAGCAGTCTGCAGGGGTCCTACAATGAGCAGTTCTTC.

This clone was detected only once. The chain links TRBV4-1 to TRBJ2-3; D is possibly TRBD1 or TRBD2 (5 bases each). The CDR3 is 18 amino acids. The V end lost 2 bases, the J end lost 4 bases, and 22 bases lay between the germline ends. Per germline, CDR1 MGHRA and CDR2 YSYEKL. The CDR3 loop reads CASSQSLNQRGLADTQYF. Written as DNA, the CDR3 is TGCGCCAGCAGCCAATCTTTAAACCAGAGGGGTTTGGCAGATACGCAGTATTTT.

The V gene is TRBV7-8, the J gene TRBJ2-1; possibly TRBD2 for D (6 bases). The CDR3 sequence is 15 residues long. The V end was cut by 5 bases, the J end by 6 bases, with 17 bases between. Germline loops: CDR1 SGHVS, CDR2 FQNEAQ. CDR3 DNA sequence: TGTGCCAGCAGCCCAATAACGGGGAGGACCAATGAGCAGTTCTTC. Encoded protein: CASSPITGRTNEQFF.

The table lists this clone with a count of one. V and J are TRBV2 and TRBJ1-2; TRBD1 aligns across 8 bases. The trim removed 4 bases at V and 1 base at J, leaving 14 bases unmatched. The length of the CDR3 is 18 residues. CDR1 and CDR2 (germline): SNHLY, FYNNEI. The CDR3 nucleotides are TGTGCCAGCAGTGTCCTTCGGAGGAGCAGGGGGCTTAACTATGGCTACACCTTC. This encodes CASSVLRRSRGLNYGYTF.

This clone was observed once. The genes are TRBV6-1 and TRBJ2-7; tentatively, D is TRBD1 (6 bases). Germline lookup yields CDR1 MNHNS and CDR2 SASEGT. Trimming stripped 10 bases from V and 1 base from J, with 14 bases between. The CDR3 has 13 amino acids. CDR3: CAIRTDVSYEQYF. CDR3 in DNA: TGTGCCATTCGGACAGACGTATCCTACGAGCAGTACTTC.

The V and J genes are TRBV7-8 and TRBJ2-7, with TRBD1 as a possible D gene (7 bases). The CDR3 is made up of 14 amino acids. The germline gives CDR1 SGHVS, CDR2 FQNEAQ. Trimming took off 5 bases at V and 7 bases at J, with 18 bases between the two ends. The CDR3: CASSPGRGEWEQYF. The CDR3 nucleotides read TGTGCCAGCAGCCCCGGCAGGGGGGAATGGGAGCAGTACTTC.

The chain couples TRBV30 to TRBJ2-7, with 10 bases fitting TRBD1. Germline CDR1 GTSNPN, CDR2 SVGIG (reference sequence). Trimming cost V 4 bases and J 3 bases; bases outside gene matches: 3. The CDR3 spans 13 residues. CDR3 sequence (DNA): TGTGCCTGGAATAGGGACAGGGGCTACGAGCAGTACTTC. Translating it yields CAWNRDRGYEQYF.

The chain joins TRBV14 to TRBJ2-2; D may be TRBD1 (5 bases). Germline CDR1 reads SGHDN; CDR2 reads FVKESK. The length of the CDR3 is 17 residues. V lost 3 bases, J lost 1 base, and 15 bases lay in between. For the CDR3, the DNA is TGTGCCAGCAGCCATCGGACCAGGGCGATGAACACCGGGGAGCTGTTTTTT. Its protein is CASSHRTRAMNTGELFF.

The V call is TRBV10-3, the J call TRBJ2-3, with TRBD2 identical over 10 bases. V shed 0 bases and J 2 bases; nucleotides not matched to a gene: 5. Germline CDR1 ENHRY, CDR2 SYGVKD. This CDR3 is 17 amino acids long. CDR3 in amino acids: CAISESEGLADTDTQYF. The CDR3 DNA follows: TGTGCCATCAGTGAGTCAGAAGGACTAGCGGACACAGATACGCAGTATTTT.

The rearrangement joins TRBV28 to TRBJ1-1; D gene uncertain. CDR1 is MDHEN, CDR2 SYDVKM, per germline. This CDR3 is built from 11 residues. CDR3 nucleotides: TGTGGAGTGGACGGGAACACTGAAGCTTTCTTT. Translated: CGVDGNTEAFF.

This chain connects TRBV6-5 to TRBJ2-7; D is possibly TRBD2 (5 bases). V shed 6 bases and J shed 10 bases, with 19 bases lying between them. There are 13 residues in the CDR3. Per germline, CDR1 MNHEY and CDR2 SVGAGI. CDR3 amino acids: CASSPGWGRDQYF. Here the CDR3 DNA reads TGTGCCAGCAGCCCGGGGTGGGGTCGCGATCAGTACTTC.

This clone is a singleton in its sample. The chain links TRBV7-6 to TRBJ1-4; D might be TRBD1 (6 bases). This CDR3 has 15 residues. V lost 5 bases and J 8 bases, leaving 18 bases between the germline ends. Germline-derived CDR1 and CDR2 are SGHVS and FNYEAQ. CDR3 sequence reads: CASSPGEGVREKLFF. In DNA form, the CDR3 reads TGTGCCAGCAGCCCTGGGGAGGGGGTCAGAGAAAAACTGTTTTTT.

This chain connects TRBV13 to TRBJ1-5, with 7 positions matching TRBD1. V lost 5 bases, J lost 5 bases, and 6 bases stayed unmatched. The CDR3 is 14 amino acids. Germline CDR1 is PRHDT and CDR2 is FYEKMQ (reference sequence). CDR3 DNA: TGTGCCAGCAGCATGGGACAGCTAGATCAGCCCCAGCATTTT. This gives the protein CASSMGQLDQPQHF.

Only a few counts were recorded for this clone. J is TRBJ2-7 and V is TRBV28; a possible D gene is TRBD1 (6 bases). V was cut by 6 bases and J by 1 base, with 10 bases left in between. This CDR3 has 13 amino acids. Germline loops: CDR1 MDHEN, CDR2 SYDVKM. The CDR3 loop is CASSLTGSYEQYF. In DNA form, the CDR3 reads TGTGCCAGCAGCTTAACAGGGTCCTACGAGCAGTACTTC.

The CDR3, as DNA: TGTGCCAGCAGTGAATATTCGGGATATGGGGAGTCCACTGAAGCTTTCTTT. Translation: CASSEYSGYGESTEAFF. This sequence joins TRBV25-1 and TRBJ1-1; no firm D call. This CDR3 has 17 residues. Trimming took off 0 bases at V and 4 bases at J, with 18 bases between the two ends. Germline CDR1 MGHDK, CDR2 SYGVNS.

DNA of the CDR3: TGTGCCAGCAGCCCCATGCAGGGCTACACCTTC. It codes for CASSPMQGYTF. The genes are TRBV7-9 and TRBJ1-2; D is uncertain. This CDR3 has 11 amino acids. The germline V and J ends were trimmed by 5 bases and 8 bases, with 9 bases remaining between them. Per germline, CDR1 SEHNR and CDR2 FQNEAQ (reference sequence).